This T cell receptor beta chain was found in a study of PD-1 blockade in classical Hodgkin lymphoma. The overall study: Patients were administered nivolumab (3 mg/kg intravenously) every 2 weeks.

As to this clone: What it binds is unknown.

Study results and caveats: Baseline diversity was lower in partial responders and progressors than complete responders. In newly diagnosed patients, baseline TCR diversity was reportedly below that of healthy donors. Exclusion was the outcome for patients who began nivolumab under 1 year after ASCT.

With 6 bases clipped from V and 8 bases from J, the junction kept 5 bases outside the gene matches. CDR3 size: 12 residues. Germline lookup yields CDR1 MGHDK and CDR2 SYGVNS. Time point meaning: cycle 4 day 1 (C4D1), after more than five weeks of nivolumab. All patients relapsed after autologous stem cell transplantation, and brentuximab vedotin exposure varied. Clones were sequenced by immunoSEQ multiplex PCR, and TCRdb holds only the in-frame ones, with some missing. The repertoire holds some 24,000 clones, with approximately 70% as singletons. Sequencing used peripheral blood mononuclear cells (PBMCs), obtained before the fourth cycle of nivolumab. This TCR derives from a human donor with classical Hodgkin lymphoma. The chain uses TRBV25-1 and TRBJ1-2, with 8 positions matching TRBD1. The CDR3 DNA reads as TGTGCCAGCAGGCAGGGGGCATTGGGCTACACCTTC. Protein: CASRQGALGYTF.